What follows are 7 T cell receptor beta chains derived from one specimen sequenced in a study of blood T cell repertoires in COVID-19. Sequencing used immunoSEQ multiplex PCR; TCRdb keeps in-frame clones, though not all of them. Of about 140,000 clones listed, approximately 90% are singletons. Sequencing was carried out using peripheral blood. The source is a man between 60 and 75 years old with active or convalescent COVID-19.

This chain uses TRBV10-3 with TRBJ1-5; weak D call: TRBD1 (5 bases). The CDR3 sequence is 19 residues long. V dropped 0 bases and J dropped 6 bases, with 24 bases sitting between them. Germline values: CDR1 ENHRY, CDR2 SYGVKD. In nucleotides, the CDR3 is TGTGCCATCAGTGAGTCGCGTCGGGCAGGGAAAGTTATGGGTCAGCCCCAGCATTTT. Translation: CAISESRRAGKVMGQPQHF.

This chain joins TRBV25-1 and TRBJ2-7; TRBD1 agrees at 8 bases. V lost 7 bases, J lost 5 bases, and 13 bases stayed unmatched. This CDR3 has 15 residues. Germline CDR1 reads MGHDK; CDR2 reads SYGVNS. CDR3 loop: CASTPPGTGSNEQYF. CDR3 in DNA: TGTGCCAGCACTCCCCCCGGGACAGGTAGTAACGAGCAGTACTTC.

J is TRBJ1-5 and V is TRBV21-1; the D call in the table, TRBD1, was not verified against the DNA. TRBV21-1 counts as a pseudogene. CDR3 length equals 15 residues. The CDR3: CASSKRGQGYQPQHF. CDR3 coding DNA: TGTGCCAGCAGCAAAAGAGGACAGGGTTATCAGCCCCAGCATTTT.

The chain carries TRBV6-5 and TRBJ1-4, with TRBD1 as a possible D gene (5 bases). This CDR3 contains 15 residues. Germline V gene sequence: CDR1 MNHEY, CDR2 SVGAGI. The germline V and J ends were trimmed by 3 bases and 0 bases, with 8 bases remaining between them. The CDR3 coding sequence is TGTGCCAGCAGTTATGGGGGGACAACTAATGAAAAACTGTTTTTT. Translating gives CASSYGGTTNEKLFF.

V is TRBV29-1 and J is TRBJ2-7; D is unclear. The germline V gene encodes CDR1 SQVTM and CDR2 ANQGSEA. CDR3 length equals 12 residues. Between the trimmed V and J ends, which lost 4 bases and 2 bases, there was a span of 9 bases. The CDR3 reads CSVGLSTYEQYF. Written as DNA, the CDR3 is TGCAGCGTTGGGCTTAGCACCTACGAGCAGTACTTC.

V usage is TRBV5-1 and J usage is TRBJ1-1, with 8 bases matching TRBD1. CDR1 and CDR2 (germline): SGHRS, YFSETQ. Trimming removed 4 bases from V and 5 bases from J; junction bases left unmatched: 7. CDR3 length equals 14 residues. The chain's CDR3 is CASSTAGQGTEAFF. The CDR3 DNA is TGCGCCAGCAGCACGGCAGGACAGGGAACTGAAGCTTTCTTT.

V is TRBV7-6 and J is TRBJ2-5, with TRBD2 matching over 10 bases. V lost 2 bases and J lost 2; bases outside the gene matches: 14. The CDR3 loop spans 19 amino acids. The germline V gene has CDR1 SGHVS and CDR2 FNYEAQ. The CDR3 DNA sequence: TGTGCCAGCAGCTTATACGTTCCTTCTAGCGGGGGCTTGCAAGAGACCCAGTACTTC. Translated: CASSLYVPSSGGLQETQYF.